A selection of T cell receptor beta chains follows, all from one sample in a study of technical replicates of blood from several donors. Only in-frame clones appear in the TCRdb table, and some are missing; sequencing was by immunoSEQ multiplex PCR. This table has tens of thousands of clones, about 95% appearing once. Sequenced input: T cells isolated from PBMCs. These receptors were collected from a human donor in good health. The CDR3 runs from the conserved cysteine through the conserved F or W. A D gene is named only where the DNA matches it firmly. Only part of the rows carry a size: once, few, many, or a class if the clone is expanded.

DNA	CDR3	size	V	J	D
TGTGCCAGCAGCCAAAGTATCGCTCTAGGCGGCTCAGAAGAGACCCAGTACTTC	CASSQSIALGGSEETQYF	.	TRBV4-2	TRBJ2-5	.
TGCGCCAGCAGCTACGCTAGGTTTGTAGGCTTAGTTAATTCTAACTATGGCTACACCTTC	CASSYARFVGLVNSNYGYTF	.	TRBV5-1	TRBJ1-2	.
TGTGCCTGGAGTGAAAAAGGACTAGCTTCCGATGAGCAGTTCTTC	CAWSEKGLASDEQFF	.	TRBV30	TRBJ2-1	TRBD2
TGTGCCAGTACTTACTCATCACTAATCAACAATGAGCAGTTCTTC	CASTYSSLINNEQFF	.	TRBV19	TRBJ2-1	.
TGTGCCAGCAGTGAAGCGGGGGGGCGGGAGACCCAGTACTTC	CASSEAGGRETQYF	once	TRBV6-1	TRBJ2-5	.
TGTGCCAGCAGTCCGACAGGGGGCACACAGCCCCAGCATTTT	CASSPTGGTQPQHF	once	TRBV2	TRBJ1-5	TRBD1
TGTGCCAGCAGCTTAGTTGAGGGTCGAGGCTACACCTTC	CASSLVEGRGYTF	.	TRBV7-2	TRBJ1-2	.
TGTGCCAGCAGTGATCGGCTAGACTCACTCCCGGATACGCAGTATTTT	CASSDRLDSLPDTQYF	.	TRBV2	TRBJ2-3	.
TGTGCCAGCAGTTACATCCGGGGACAGCTGACCCGTTTC	CASSYIRGQLTRF	.	TRBV6-6	TRBJ2-7	TRBD1
TGTGCCAGCAGATGGACAGGGGGCAAATACGAGCAGTACTTC	CASRWTGGKYEQYF	once	TRBV5-5	TRBJ2-7	TRBD1
TGCAGCGTGTCCGGGACAGGAGGTCAGCCCCAGCATTTT	CSVSGTGGQPQHF	few	TRBV29-1	TRBJ1-5	TRBD1
TGTGCCAGCAGCGTAGCTGTAGCGAGAGACACAGATACGCAGTATTTT	CASSVAVARDTDTQYF	.	TRBV9	TRBJ2-3	.
TGCAGCGTGCGGGACTGGACCGGGGAGCTGTTTTTT	CSVRDWTGELFF	.	TRBV29-1	TRBJ2-2	.
TGCGCCAGCAGCTTGGTAGCGGGAACCTACAATGAGCAGTTCTTC	CASSLVAGTYNEQFF	.	TRBV5-1	TRBJ2-1	TRBD2
TGCAGCGTTGTTGTGGGAGGGGGGTATGGCTACACCTTC	CSVVVGGGYGYTF	.	TRBV29-1	TRBJ1-2	.
TGTGCCAGCAGTTTCACCGCGGCAGATACGCAGTATTTT	CASSFTAADTQYF	.	TRBV27	TRBJ2-3	.
TGTGCCAGCAGTTCACTGCCGACAGGGGGTGAAGTGAACACTGAAGCTTTCTTT	CASSSLPTGGEVNTEAFF	.	TRBV2	TRBJ1-1	TRBD1